One and the same sample provided the 20 T cell receptor beta chains below, sequenced in a study of T cells in localized non-small cell lung cancer. Clones were read by immunoSEQ multiplex PCR, and TCRdb kept only the in-frame ones, dropping some. Of roughly 23,000 clones listed, 80% to 90% were seen once; the top ten hold around 7%. This specimen was peripheral blood, taken before any cancer treatment. These receptors were collected from a male donor at least 60 years old with stage I squamous cell lung carcinoma.

This clone has a single count. V is TRBV15 and J is TRBJ2-5, with 8 nucleotides matching TRBD2. V lost 3 bases, J lost 1 base, and 4 bases stayed unmatched. Germline V gene lookup returns CDR1 LNHNV and CDR2 YYDKDF (reference sequence). CDR3 length: 15 residues. CDR3 loop: CATSSLRGGQETQYF. CDR3 sequence (DNA): TGTGCCACCAGCAGCCTCCGGGGGGGCCAAGAGACCCAGTACTTC.

V is TRBV7-3 and J is TRBJ2-3; D unresolved. Germline V lookup: CDR1 SGHTA, CDR2 FQGTGA. V lost 2 bases, J lost 3 bases, and 9 bases lay in between. The CDR3 consists of 14 residues. Here the CDR3 reads CASSLERPTDTQYF. Written as DNA, the CDR3 is TGTGCCAGCAGCTTAGAGAGGCCTACAGATACGCAGTATTTT.

This clone was seen only once. The rearrangement links TRBV25-1 to TRBJ2-2, with D maybe TRBD2 (6 bases). In germline, CDR1 is MGHDK, CDR2 SYGVNS. Trimming pared 4 bases from V and 2 bases from J, leaving 11 bases between. The CDR3 totals 15 residues. CDR3 DNA: TGTGCCAGCAGTGGCAGACTAGGTAACACCGGGGAGCTGTTTTTT. Translated, it gives CASSGRLGNTGELFF.

The chain couples TRBV30 to TRBJ2-5, with 9 bases fitting TRBD2. The CDR3 loop spans 13 amino acids. CDR1 and CDR2 from the germline V gene are GTSNPN and SVGIG (reference sequence). The junction had 4 bases not matched to a gene; V was cut back by 4 bases and J by 4 bases. CDR3 loop: CAWTRGGGETQYF. Here the CDR3 DNA reads TGTGCCTGGACCCGCGGGGGGGGAGAGACCCAGTACTTC.

The chain is built from TRBV9 and TRBJ1-5; possible D gene TRBD1, 5 bases. Germline CDR1 SGDLS, CDR2 YYNGEE. Trimming shortened V by 0 bases and J by 6 bases, and 13 bases separated the two germline ends. This CDR3 is built from 15 residues. CDR3 protein: CASSVDGHRGQPQHF. CDR3 DNA: TGTGCCAGCAGCGTAGACGGACATCGGGGTCAGCCCCAGCATTTT.

This clone was counted between two and nine times. The chain joins TRBV6-1 to TRBJ1-1; D is perhaps TRBD1 (6 bases). This CDR3 comprises 13 residues. Between the trimmed V and J ends, which lost 10 bases and 0 bases, there was a span of 12 bases. Looked up from germline, CDR1 is MNHNS and CDR2 is SASEGT. CDR3 sequence (DNA): TGTGCCATCGTGGGACATCTGAACACTGAAGCTTTCTTT. Its protein is CAIVGHLNTEAFF.

Here the CDR3 reads CASSPRDRFNEQFF. DNA for the CDR3: TGTGCCAGCAGCCCCCGGGACAGGTTCAATGAGCAGTTCTTC. J is TRBJ2-1 and V is TRBV9, with TRBD1 matching 8 bases. CDR1 and CDR2 from the germline V gene are SGDLS and YYNGEE. This CDR3 region has 14 residues. Losses at the gene ends were 4 bases for V and 6 bases for J; bases not matched to a gene: 6.

This sequence joins TRBV28 and TRBJ2-3; 9 bases agree with TRBD1. Trimming removed 6 bases from V and 2 bases from J; junction bases left unmatched: 3. The germline gives CDR1 MDHEN, CDR2 SYDVKM. The CDR3 covers 14 residues. In nucleotides, the CDR3 is TGTGCCAGCAGCCGGGACAGGGACACAGATACGCAGTATTTT. It yields the protein CASSRDRDTDTQYF.

V is TRBV30 and J is TRBJ2-1; 12 bases are a match to TRBD2. Trimming cost V 0 bases and J 7 bases; bases outside gene matches: 4. Germline V CDR1 and CDR2: GTSNPN, SVGIG (reference sequence). This CDR3 comprises 15 residues. For the CDR3, the DNA is TGTGCCTGGAGTGTACTAGCGGGGGGACTAAATGAGCAGTTCTTC. It codes for CAWSVLAGGLNEQFF.

The V and J genes are TRBV19 and TRBJ2-7, with D perhaps TRBD1 (6 bases). Trimming took 4 bases from V and 3 from J, leaving 13 bases between them. CDR3 length: 14 amino acids. Germline CDR1 is LNHDA and CDR2 is SQIVND (reference sequence). The CDR3 loop reads CASSTKTGYYEQYF. The CDR3 DNA sequence: TGTGCCAGTAGTACTAAGACAGGATACTACGAGCAGTACTTC. The entire variable domain, with the rest obtained from reference TRBV19 and TRBJ2-7, is as follows: DGGITQSPKYLFRKEGQNVTLSCEQNLNHDAMYWYRQDPGQGLRLIYYSQIVNDFQKGDIAEGYSVSREKKESFPLTVTSAQKNPTAFYLCASSTKTGYYEQYFGPGTRLTVT.

V and J are TRBV5-4 and TRBJ2-7; 10 nucleotides align to TRBD1. The CDR3 totals 14 residues. Germline V gene sequence: CDR1 SGHNT, CDR2 YYREEE (reference sequence). The junction had 11 bases not matched to a gene; V was cut back by 10 bases and J by 4 bases. The CDR3 spells CAYLRDRGSYEQYF. CDR3 DNA sequence: TGTGCCTACCTCCGGGACAGGGGCTCTTACGAGCAGTACTTC.

This clone has only a few counts. The V gene is TRBV2, the J gene TRBJ2-4, with D possibly being TRBD1 or TRBD2 (6 bases each). Germline assignment: CDR1 SNHLY and CDR2 FYNNEI. The CDR3 is 15 amino acids. Trimming took off 4 bases at V and 8 bases at J, with 18 bases between the two ends. The CDR3 coding sequence is TGTGCCAGCAGTGTACCGGGGGCCGTGGCGGACATTCAGTACTTC. Translated, it gives CASSVPGAVADIQYF.

The chain combines TRBV6-1 with TRBJ1-1; possibly TRBD1 for D (5 bases). There are 10 residues in the CDR3. Trimming shortened V by 10 bases and J by 5 bases, and 8 bases separated the two germline ends. Germline CDR1 reads MNHNS; CDR2 reads SASEGT. The CDR3, as DNA: TGTGCCACCAGGGATACTGAAGCTTTCTTT. Protein: CATRDTEAFF.

This rearrangement joins TRBV6-1 to TRBJ2-7, with D hard to call. The germline V and J ends were trimmed by 3 bases and 3 bases, with 6 bases remaining between them. The germline gives CDR1 MNHNS, CDR2 SASEGT. This CDR3 is 12 amino acids long. The CDR3 DNA reads as TGTGCCAGCAGTGACGGGTACTACGAGCAGTACTTC. Amino acids: CASSDGYYEQYF.

This clone came up a few times. V and J are TRBV9 and TRBJ1-1; D possibly corresponds to TRBD1 (5 bases). Germline CDR1 reads SGDLS; CDR2 reads YYNGEE. The CDR3 spans 15 residues. V dropped 5 bases and J dropped 0 bases, with 14 bases sitting between them. CDR3 loop: CASSPSRGMNTEAFF. The DNA of the CDR3 is TGTGCCAGCAGTCCTTCACGGGGCATGAACACTGAAGCTTTCTTT.

The chain carries TRBV7-3 and TRBJ2-1; D tentatively fits TRBD1 or TRBD2 (5 bases each). Trimming took 5 bases from V and 3 from J, leaving 17 bases between them. Germline assignment: CDR1 SGHTA and CDR2 FQGTGA. CDR3 length: 16 residues. The CDR3, as DNA: TGTGCCAGCAGCCGGGAAGGGGCAAAAAACTACAATGAGCAGTTCTTC. Amino acid sequence: CASSREGAKNYNEQFF.

The rearrangement uses TRBV5-4 and TRBJ1-1, with TRBD1 matching 8 bases. J gave up 0 bases and V 4 bases, and 2 bases lay outside the gene matches. CDR1 SGHNT and CDR2 YYREEE come from the germline V gene (reference sequence). The length of the CDR3 is 14 residues. The CDR3 DNA sequence: TGTGCCAGCAGCCGACAGGGGCTGAACACTGAAGCTTTCTTT. Amino acid sequence: CASSRQGLNTEAFF.

The chain uses TRBV7-9 and TRBJ1-1, with TRBD1 as a possible D gene (5 bases). The germline V and J ends were trimmed by 5 bases and 1 base, with 14 bases remaining between them. The germline V gene has CDR1 SEHNR and CDR2 FQNEAQ (reference sequence). The CDR3 sequence is 15 residues long. The CDR3 loop reads CASSTHMGGNTEAFF. In DNA, the CDR3 is TGTGCCAGCAGCACCCATATGGGGGGGAACACTGAAGCTTTCTTT.

The genes are TRBV2 and TRBJ2-7; possibly TRBD2 for D (6 bases). This CDR3 region has 10 residues. Trimming took 8 bases from V and 5 from J, leaving 7 bases between them. Germline CDR1 is SNHLY and CDR2 is FYNNEI. CDR3 residues: CASGEDEQYF. In DNA, the CDR3 is TGTGCCAGCGGGGAGGACGAGCAGTACTTC.

The table lists this clone with a count of one. The CDR3 DNA reads as TGTGCCAGCAGCTCACCCTTGGAGGAGCAGTACTTC. Translation gives CASSSPLEEQYF. The chain has TRBV5-4 and TRBJ2-7; D uncertain. V lost 3 bases, J lost 7 bases, and 11 bases lay in between. Germline V gene data show CDR1 as SGHNT and CDR2 as YYREEE (reference sequence). The CDR3 consists of 12 residues.